Following are 4 T cell receptor beta chains from one sample sequenced in a study of chemoradiotherapy in HPV16-positive cancers. The protocol was immunoSEQ multiplex PCR, while the TCRdb copy is restricted to in-frame clones and leaves out a portion. The sample has 8,500 to 9,000 clones; 71% are singletons. The specimen was obtained from a patient who underwent chemoradiotherapy. The source of these receptors is a human donor with HPV-associated anogenital cancer.

This clone was counted once. The chain uses TRBV10-3 and TRBJ2-3, with TRBD2 as a possible D gene (5 bases). This CDR3 has 13 residues. CDR1 is ENHRY and CDR2 is SYGVKD in the germline V gene. Trimming left V 10 bases short and J 3 bases short, with 14 bases between. The CDR3 region is CATGRGPTDTQYF. The CDR3 coding sequence is TGTGCCACGGGTCGGGGTCCAACAGATACGCAGTATTTT.

V gene TRBV10-3 combines with J gene TRBJ1-1; tentatively, D is TRBD1 (6 bases). The CDR3 totals 13 residues. Looked up from germline, CDR1 is ENHRY and CDR2 is SYGVKD. Trimming pared 3 bases from V and 11 bases from J, leaving 16 bases between. Here the CDR3 reads CAISDPLGGKAFF. In nucleotides, the CDR3 is TGTGCCATCAGTGACCCTCTAGGGGGTAAGGCTTTCTTT.

V usage is TRBV2 and J usage is TRBJ1-1; D is possibly TRBD1 (6 bases). Trimming pared 4 bases from V and 0 bases from J, leaving 12 bases between. CDR1 is SNHLY, CDR2 FYNNEI, per germline. CDR3 length: 15 residues. CDR3 bases: TGTGCCAGCAGTGCGGACAGCTACATGAACACTGAAGCTTTCTTT. Its protein is CASSADSYMNTEAFF.

V gene TRBV5-6 combines with J gene TRBJ2-1; TRBD2 matches at 8 bases. The CDR3 runs 15 residues. The V gene's germline CDR1 is SGHDT and CDR2 YYEEEE. Unmatched junction bases numbered 9, after V lost 2 bases and J lost 8 bases. The CDR3 loop is CASSLSGGLLYEQFF. In nucleotides, the CDR3 is TGTGCCAGCAGCTTATCGGGGGGGCTCTTGTATGAGCAGTTCTTC.